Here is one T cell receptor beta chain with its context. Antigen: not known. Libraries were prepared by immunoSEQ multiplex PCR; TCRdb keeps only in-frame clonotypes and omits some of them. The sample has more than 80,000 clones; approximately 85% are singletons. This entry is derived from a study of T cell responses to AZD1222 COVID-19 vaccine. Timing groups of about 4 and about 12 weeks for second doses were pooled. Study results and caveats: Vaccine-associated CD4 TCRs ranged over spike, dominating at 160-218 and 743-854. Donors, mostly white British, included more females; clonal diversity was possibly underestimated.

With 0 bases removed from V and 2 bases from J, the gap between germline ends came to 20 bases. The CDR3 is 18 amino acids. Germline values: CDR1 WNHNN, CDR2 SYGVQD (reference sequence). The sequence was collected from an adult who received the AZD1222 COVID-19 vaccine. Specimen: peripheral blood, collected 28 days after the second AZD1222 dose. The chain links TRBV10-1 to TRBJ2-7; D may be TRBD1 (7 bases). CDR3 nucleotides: TGCGCCAGCAGTGAGTCGACGCGGGACAGTAAAAGGGCCTACGAGCAGTACTTC. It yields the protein CASSESTRDSKRAYEQYF.